This T cell receptor (beta chain) is drawn from a study of T-cell memory formation after mild COVID-19. TCRdb used MiXCR to reprocess the 5' RACE reads, holding one entry per CDR3 protein. The profile covers over 450,000 distinct CDR3 sequences, with roughly 20% appearing a single time and approximately 13% taken by the ten largest. The CDR3 covers 14 residues. Trimming took 6 bases from V and 8 from J, leaving 19 bases between them. CDR1 and CDR2 (germline): SNHLY, FYNNEI. This clonotype occurred once. The chain is built from TRBV2 and TRBJ1-2, with no clear D. The specimen sequenced was PBMCs or a T cell subset sorted from them (not recorded which). The sequence was collected from an adult woman who had mild COVID-19 (a few samples of this study predate the infection). Cell type and time point are not known. CDR3: CASSERELLQGYTF. The CDR3 nucleotides read TGTGCCAGCAGCGAGAGGGAATTACTTCAAGGCTACACCTTC.